This T cell receptor beta chain was sequenced for a study of cytomegalovirus exposure and HLA in healthy donors. Assay: immunoSEQ multiplex PCR; the TCRdb copy retains only in-frame clones and omits some. This sample yields roughly 260,000 clones, of which nearly 90% are seen a single time; under 0.4% belongs to the top ten. The study's findings and limits: Rare TCR sequences predominated, though certain public TCRs were found in many donors. According to a later analysis, TCR clusters from the first cohort tended to co-occur in the 100 to 150 validation repertoires. The authors listed some 150 TCR beta chains as cytomegalovirus-associated. The CMV antigen specificity of a few CMV-associated chains was confirmed through in vitro analysis.

Germline CDR1 reads SGHRS; CDR2 reads YFSETQ. Deletions cut 2 bases from V and 10 bases from J, with 10 bases between. CDR3 length: 12 amino acids. This clone was seen once. No antigen is known for it. The source is a woman under 30 in good health and CMV-seronegative. The chain recombines TRBV5-1 with TRBJ2-1, with unresolved D. The sequenced sample consisted of PBMCs. The CDR3 loop is CASSFANREQFF. The CDR3 region has the DNA TGCGCCAGCAGCTTTGCGAACCGGGAGCAGTTCTTC.